This TCR beta chain was recovered during a study of blood T cell repertoires in COVID-19. About the research overall: Italy, Spain and the United States were the sources of the convalescent and acute COVID-19 samples. PBMCs, B-cell-depleted T cells, or T cells were the source of the cDNA or gDNA that made up the material.

This CDR3 comprises 16 residues. The V gene lost 0 bases and the J gene lost 0 bases, with 11 bases spanning the gap. Germline V gene sequence: CDR1 SGDLS, CDR2 YYNGEE. Enrollees, roughly 18 to 90 years old, lived in 25 or so US areas. Per the original data handling: For nucleated cells, counts were estimated from reference gene primer amplification. Assay used: immunoSEQ multiplex PCR; TCRdb lists only in-frame clones, some missing. D and trimming come from the DNA, and the V and J calls and clone size come from that table. The sample includes 130,000 to 150,000 clones, roughly 83% of them seen just once.

This receptor was taken from a man over 45 who had recovered from COVID-19. Material for sequencing was PBMCs or T cells enriched from blood (not recorded which). This chain connects TRBV9 to TRBJ2-3; the D gene is possibly TRBD2 (5 bases). The CDR3 DNA reads as TGTGCCAGCAGCGTAGCTCACGGGATTAGCACAGATACGCAGTATTTT. This codes for CASSVAHGISTDTQYF.